One sample yielded the 16 T cell receptor beta chains listed below, sequenced in a study of T-cell reconstitution after alpha-beta-depleted transplantation in children. Unique molecular identifiers tagged the TCRbeta library. Via MiXCR, TCRdb re-called the PCR reads, giving one row per CDR3 protein. The sample has approximately 190,000 distinct CDR3 sequences, roughly 6.5% seen once; the top ten hold roughly 4.8%. The sequencing here drew on PBMCs, taken before TCRalphabeta/CD19-depleted stem cell transplant. The receptors here all came from a girl less than two years old with combined immunodeficiency, due to receive a stem cell transplant.

This clonotype came up many times. This sequence joins TRBV27 and TRBJ2-1; no definite D call. Germline V lookup: CDR1 MNHEY, CDR2 SMNVEV (reference sequence). The CDR3 spans 13 residues. V dropped 6 bases and J dropped 2 bases, with 8 bases sitting between them. CDR3 region: CASRTVTYNEQFF. In DNA form, the CDR3 reads TGTGCCAGCAGGACGGTTACCTACAATGAGCAGTTCTTC.

The chain is built from TRBV30 and TRBJ2-4; possibly TRBD1 for D (6 bases). V gave up 2 bases and J gave up 1 base, with 21 bases separating them. The CDR3 covers 18 residues. In germline, CDR1 is GTSNPN, CDR2 SVGIG (reference sequence). The CDR3: CAWSRWAGDLQAKNIQYF. In DNA form, the CDR3 reads TGTGCCTGGAGTCGTTGGGCAGGGGACCTTCAGGCCAAAAACATTCAGTACTTC.

In its sample, this clonotype was seen many times. The chain recombines TRBV2 with TRBJ2-7; D remains ambiguous. This CDR3 has 16 residues. Germline CDR1 and CDR2: SNHLY and FYNNEI. The germline V and J ends were trimmed by 10 bases and 0 bases, with 22 bases remaining between them. The CDR3 DNA follows: TGTGCCACCAAGGACGAAGACATCCGGAGCTCCTACGAGCAGTACTTC. This gives the protein CATKDEDIRSSYEQYF.

There are many counts of this clonotype. The chain links TRBV7-9 to TRBJ1-3; no firm D call. The germline V and J ends were trimmed by 4 bases and 0 bases, with 16 bases remaining between them. Germline lookup yields CDR1 SEHNR and CDR2 FQNEAQ (reference sequence). The CDR3 extends over 17 amino acids. The CDR3: CASSSGFIGLSGNTIYF. The CDR3 DNA reads TGTGCCAGCAGCTCGGGTTTTATCGGTCTCTCTGGAAACACCATATATTTT.

This clonotype was recorded a few times. The V and J genes are TRBV20-1 and TRBJ2-5; TRBD2 matches at 9 bases. V gave up 2 bases and J gave up 3 bases; unmatched junction bases: 7. Germline-derived CDR1 and CDR2 are DFQATT and SNEGSKA (reference sequence). CDR3 length: 15 residues. In nucleotides, the CDR3 is TGCAGTGCTAGACTAGCGGGGTATTGGGAAGAGACCCAGTACTTC. Translating it yields CSARLAGYWEETQYF.

This clonotype was counted ten times or more. The chain employs TRBV7-9 and TRBJ2-1; D is perhaps TRBD2 (6 bases). Per germline, CDR1 SEHNR and CDR2 FQNEAQ (reference sequence). The ends were cut back, 3 bases at V and 0 bases at J, with 15 bases in the middle. This CDR3 has 17 amino acids. The CDR3 DNA reads TGTGCCAGCAGCTTTTTGGGGGGTCTCAGCTCCTACAATGAGCAGTTCTTC. It is translated as CASSFLGGLSSYNEQFF.

This clonotype was seen ten or more times. The chain has TRBV12-3 or TRBV12-4 and TRBJ2-5, with unresolved D. Trimming removed 3 bases at V and 0 bases at J, with 2 bases between. This CDR3 has 12 residues. CDR3 residues: CASSFNQETQYF. The CDR3 DNA is TGTGCCAGCAGTTTTAACCAAGAGACCCAGTACTTC.

Many counts were recorded for this clonotype. The chain carries TRBV3-1 and TRBJ2-1; unclear D gene. The ends were cut back, 2 bases at V and 0 bases at J, with 5 bases in the middle. The CDR3 loop spans 14 amino acids. In germline, CDR1 is LGHDT, CDR2 YNNKEL (reference sequence). CDR3 in amino acids: CASSQMVSYNEQFF. CDR3 bases: TGTGCCAGCAGCCAAATGGTCTCCTACAATGAGCAGTTCTTC.

This clonotype was picked up a small number of times. J is TRBJ2-5 and V is TRBV14; perhaps D is TRBD1 or TRBD2 (5 bases each). Per germline, CDR1 SGHDN and CDR2 FVKESK. This CDR3 comprises 17 residues. V was clipped by 1 base and J by 2 bases, with 17 bases between them. This CDR3 reads CASSQAVGTLTQETQYF. The CDR3 coding sequence is TGTGCCAGCAGCCAAGCGGTCGGGACGCTTACACAAGAGACCCAGTACTTC.

Many counts were recorded for this clonotype. In DNA, the CDR3 is TGCAGTGCTATCATAACTAGCGGGAGGTTTTTAGCAGATACGCAGTATTTT. This encodes CSAIITSGRFLADTQYF. J is TRBJ2-3 and V is TRBV20-1; 12 nucleotides agree with TRBD2. Germline V CDR1 and CDR2: DFQATT, SNEGSKA (reference sequence). The CDR3 runs 17 residues. The V segment lost 4 bases and the J segment 4 bases; nucleotides outside the gene matches: 12.

Many counts were recorded for this clonotype. V usage is TRBV29-1 and J usage is TRBJ1-2; D remains unclear. Trimming took 6 bases from V and 2 from J, leaving 13 bases between them. This CDR3 is 13 amino acids long. Germline lookup yields CDR1 SQVTM and CDR2 ANQGSEA. CDR3 region: CSVQTRRNYGYTF. For the CDR3, the DNA is TGCAGCGTACAGACTCGAAGGAACTATGGCTACACCTTC.

This clonotype was counted only a few times. The chain has TRBV6-2 or TRBV6-3 and TRBJ1-5, with 10 bases aligning to TRBD1. With V trimmed by 5 bases and J by 7 bases, 8 bases remained unmatched. This CDR3 is 15 amino acids long. CDR1 and CDR2 (germline): MNHEY, SVGEGT. CDR3 bases: TGTGCCAGCAGTCCCTACGGGACAGGGGCCCAGCCCCAGCATTTT. This gives the protein CASSPYGTGAQPQHF.

This clonotype showed up many times. The rearrangement uses TRBV4-1 and TRBJ2-1; 9 nucleotides line up with TRBD1. The CDR3 runs 16 residues. V was clipped by 1 base and J by 4 bases; unmatched bases: 5. Germline V gene data show CDR1 as MGHRA and CDR2 as YSYEKL. The CDR3: CASSQVRTGVYNEQFF. The CDR3 region has the DNA TGCGCCAGCAGCCAAGTAAGGACAGGGGTATACAATGAGCAGTTCTTC.

This clonotype showed up many times. The chain employs TRBV4-1 and TRBJ2-3; perhaps TRBD2 as D (5 bases). Germline V gene sequence: CDR1 MGHRA, CDR2 YSYEKL. V lost 1 base to trimming and J lost 5 bases, with 19 bases between them. This CDR3 spans 17 amino acids. CDR3 loop: CASSQVNLGSRVDTQYF. The CDR3 nucleotides read TGCGCCAGCAGCCAAGTGAATCTGGGTTCGCGGGTAGATACGCAGTATTTT.

J is TRBJ1-3 and V is TRBV27; D unclear. The V gene's germline CDR1 is MNHEY and CDR2 SMNVEV (reference sequence). CDR3 size: 14 residues. Trimming cost V 5 bases and J 7 bases, with 15 bases left between them. Here the CDR3 DNA reads TGTGCCAGCAGTGAGAGGGTGGGGAGGAACACCATATATTTT. This sequence encodes CASSERVGRNTIYF.

This clonotype was seen at least ten times. This chain links TRBV29-1 with TRBJ1-2; possibly TRBD1 for D (6 bases). CDR3 size: 13 residues. Germline V lookup: CDR1 SQVTM, CDR2 ANQGSEA. The V end was cut by 6 bases, the J end by 7 bases, with 18 bases between. The CDR3 here is CSVDQGPRGGYTF. Written as DNA, the CDR3 is TGCAGCGTAGACCAGGGGCCCCGTGGTGGCTACACCTTC.